The T cell receptor beta chain under discussion was sequenced for a study of monozygotic twins with cystic fibrosis. As regards this clone: Its target is not known.

Notes on the study in general: Nucleotide-identical clonotype sharing was significantly higher within monozygotic CF twin pairs than between unrelated CF individuals.

CDR1 SGHDT and CDR2 YYEEEE come from the germline V gene. This CDR3 is 15 amino acids long. Trimming took off 0 bases at V and 7 bases at J, with 11 bases between the two ends. Libraries were prepared by immunoSEQ multiplex PCR; TCRdb keeps only in-frame clonotypes and omits some of them. This table has 9,500 to 14,000 clones, around 95% appearing once. The V and J genes are TRBV5-6 and TRBJ1-6; unclear D gene. This sequence was found in a boy younger than 18 with cystic fibrosis. The sample consisted of blood. CDR3 residues: CASSLERSRNSPLHF. CDR3 nucleotides: TGTGCCAGCAGCTTGGAACGAAGTCGCAATTCACCCCTCCACTTT.